What follows describes a single T cell receptor (beta chain). The data were obtained in a study of radiotherapy plus CTLA-4 blockade in lung cancer. Clones were read by immunoSEQ multiplex PCR, and TCRdb kept only the in-frame ones, dropping some. The data contain some 73,000 clones, under 90% of them seen just once; the ten biggest clones take up approximately 0.79%. Trimming shortened V by 5 bases and J by 5 bases, and 12 bases separated the two germline ends. This CDR3 has 13 residues. Germline V lookup: CDR1 LGHNT, CDR2 FRNRAP. This TCR derives from a human donor with non-small cell lung cancer who had stable disease on radiotherapy plus ipilimumab. The material was peripheral blood, obtained from a patient treated with radiotherapy plus ipilimumab. The chain carries TRBV12-5 and TRBJ2-5; D is possibly TRBD1 (5 bases). The CDR3, as DNA: TGTGCTAGTGGTCCCCAGGGTACGGAGACCCAGTACTTC. This sequence encodes CASGPQGTETQYF.